The rows below give T cell receptor beta chains drawn from one sample of a study of blood T cell repertoires in COVID-19. Assay: immunoSEQ multiplex PCR; the TCRdb copy retains only in-frame clones and omits some. The sample lists fewer than 200,000 clones, about 88% seen once, with 0.95% to 1.5% in the top ten. Source material: PBMCs or T cells enriched from blood (not recorded which). The receptors originated from a human donor with acute COVID-19. The donor label of this sample is uncertain. The CDR3 runs from the conserved cysteine through the conserved F or W. The order of the fields is V gene, J gene, D gene, clone size, CDR3 protein, CDR3 DNA. A D gene is named only where the DNA matches it firmly. Only part of the rows carry a size: once, few, many, or a class if the clone is expanded.

v_call: TRBV9
j_call: TRBJ1-1
d_call: .
clone_size: .
cdr3_aa: CASSVGSRLMNTEAFF
cdr3_nt: TGTGCCAGCAGCGTAGGTTCTAGGTTGATGAACACTGAAGCTTTCTTT

v_call: TRBV19
j_call: TRBJ1-5
d_call: .
clone_size: few
cdr3_aa: CASSPGGGGQPQHF
cdr3_nt: TGTGCCAGTAGTCCGGGTGGGGGAGGTCAGCCCCAGCATTTT

v_call: TRBV11-3
j_call: TRBJ2-2
d_call: .
clone_size: .
cdr3_aa: CASSLDPTTGELFF
cdr3_nt: TGTGCCAGCAGCTTAGATCCCACTACCGGGGAGCTGTTTTTT

v_call: TRBV5-6
j_call: TRBJ1-1
d_call: .
clone_size: .
cdr3_aa: CASSSGGVNTEAFF
cdr3_nt: TGTGCCAGCAGCTCGGGGGGAGTGAACACTGAAGCTTTCTTT

v_call: TRBV2
j_call: TRBJ1-6
d_call: .
clone_size: .
cdr3_aa: CASSETRDNSPLHF
cdr3_nt: TGTGCCAGCAGTGAAACCAGGGATAATTCACCCCTCCACTTT

v_call: TRBV6-2/TRBV6-3
j_call: TRBJ2-7
d_call: .
clone_size: once
cdr3_aa: CASSGRAGSGLSYEQYF
cdr3_nt: TGTGCCAGCAGTGGGCGGGCAGGGAGCGGGCTCTCCTACGAGCAGTACTTC

v_call: TRBV7-9
j_call: TRBJ2-3
d_call: TRBD1
clone_size: .
cdr3_aa: CASSGVSGTGADHTDTQYF
cdr3_nt: TGTGCCAGCAGCGGCGTTTCCGGGACAGGGGCCGATCACACAGATACGCAGTATTTT

v_call: TRBV19
j_call: TRBJ2-5
d_call: .
clone_size: .
cdr3_aa: CATRQRAPLGETQYF
cdr3_nt: TGTGCCACCCGACAGCGGGCCCCTCTAGGGGAGACCCAGTACTTC

v_call: TRBV29-1
j_call: TRBJ2-3
d_call: .
clone_size: .
cdr3_aa: CSVPGLVRNTQYF
cdr3_nt: TGCAGCGTTCCGGGACTCGTAAGAAATACGCAGTATTTT

v_call: TRBV19
j_call: TRBJ1-5
d_call: .
clone_size: .
cdr3_aa: CASTTRGMRSNQPQHF
cdr3_nt: TGTGCCAGTACCACCCGGGGGATGAGGAGCAATCAGCCCCAGCATTTT

v_call: TRBV7-3
j_call: TRBJ2-3
d_call: TRBD2
clone_size: .
cdr3_aa: CASSPSRGGTDTQYF
cdr3_nt: TGTGCCAGCAGCCCTTCGCGGGGGGGGACAGATACGCAGTATTTT

v_call: TRBV12-3/TRBV12-4
j_call: TRBJ1-5
d_call: TRBD1
clone_size: .
cdr3_aa: CASTQGYQPQHF
cdr3_nt: TGTGCCAGCACACAGGGGTATCAGCCCCAGCATTTT

v_call: TRBV24-1
j_call: TRBJ2-5
d_call: .
clone_size: .
cdr3_aa: CATSSGQQVYQETQYF
cdr3_nt: TGTGCCACCAGTTCTGGACAGCAGGTTTACCAAGAGACCCAGTACTTC

v_call: TRBV19
j_call: TRBJ2-2
d_call: TRBD1
clone_size: .
cdr3_aa: CASRPGTGIAGELFF
cdr3_nt: TGTGCCAGTAGACCCGGGACAGGGATAGCCGGGGAGCTGTTTTTT